This entry lists 8 T cell receptor beta chains sequenced from one sample in a study of technical replicates of blood from a handful of donors (dated by TCRdb to between 2016 and 2019). Library creation used the immunoSEQ multiplex PCR assay. Sourced from immuneACCESS, this table was stored by TCRdb with only in-frame sequences that have V and J called. A share of the clones is absent; for the studies checked, an unresolved V gene accounts for under half, and the remainder has no known explanation. The sample table records about 44,000 clones; 96% of these occur just once. About 0.4% of the sample is held by the ten biggest clonotypes. The specimen was T cells isolated from PBMCs. The receptors derive from a human donor in good health.

The V and J genes are TRBV19 and TRBJ2-3; a possible D gene is TRBD2 (6 bases). The CDR3 is 12 residues long. Trimming left V 0 bases short and J 10 bases short, with 8 bases between. CDR1 is LNHDA and CDR2 is SQIVND in the germline V gene (reference sequence). Written as DNA, the CDR3 is TGTGCCAGTAGTATAGAGCGCGGGGCGCAGTATTTT. This gives the protein CASSIERGAQYF. The whole variable domain, remainder taken from reference TRBV19 and TRBJ2-3, is DGGITQSPKYLFRKEGQNVTLSCEQNLNHDAMYWYRQDPGQGLRLIYYSQIVNDFQKGDIAEGYSVSREKKESFPLTVTSAQKNPTAFYLCASSIERGAQYFGPGTRLTVL.

The chain joins TRBV27 to TRBJ2-5, with a tentative D call TRBD2 (6 bases). The germline V gene encodes CDR1 MNHEY and CDR2 SMNVEV (reference sequence). This CDR3 region has 14 residues. Trimming removed 1 base at V and 0 bases at J, with 6 bases between. The DNA for the CDR3 is TGTGCCAGCAGTTTATGGGGGGACCAAGAGACCCAGTACTTC. Its translation: CASSLWGDQETQYF.

This chain joins TRBV27 and TRBJ1-1, with D possibly matching TRBD1 (6 bases). The germline CDR1 and CDR2 sequences are MNHEY and SMNVEV (reference sequence). V lost 4 bases, J lost 9 bases, and 15 bases lay in between. The CDR3 totals 13 residues. In DNA, the CDR3 is TGTGCCAGCAGTTCGGCAGGGGCCGCTAAAGCTTTCTTT. Amino acid sequence: CASSSAGAAKAFF.

V and J are TRBV7-2 and TRBJ2-2; TRBD1 matches at 9 bases. The CDR3 runs to 14 residues. V lost 5 bases to trimming and J lost 6 bases; unmatched junction nucleotides: 4. CDR1 and CDR2 from the germline V gene are SGHTA and FQGNSA. CDR3: CASSLQGAAGELFF. CDR3 DNA: TGTGCCAGCAGCCTACAGGGGGCGGCCGGGGAGCTGTTTTTT.

The chain is built from TRBV29-1 and TRBJ1-2; D unclear. Germline loops: CDR1 SQVTM, CDR2 ANQGSEA. The CDR3 loop spans 12 amino acids. Trimming took 6 bases from V and 0 from J, leaving 8 bases between them. In DNA form, the CDR3 reads TGCAGCGTCCAGGTGGCTAACTATGGCTACACCTTC. Its translation is CSVQVANYGYTF.

The chain uses TRBV28 and TRBJ2-7; 7 bases line up with TRBD1. The V gene end was trimmed by 5 bases and the J gene end by 6 bases; junction bases not matched to a gene: 4. The length of the CDR3 is 12 residues. Germline loops: CDR1 MDHEN, CDR2 SYDVKM. The CDR3 loop is CASSPDRVEQYF. In nucleotides, the CDR3 is TGTGCCAGCAGTCCCGACAGGGTCGAGCAGTACTTC.

The V and J genes are TRBV7-8 and TRBJ1-3; D not resolved. V dropped 4 bases and J dropped 1 base, with 14 bases sitting between them. CDR1 is SGHVS, CDR2 FQNEAQ, per germline. The CDR3 sequence is 16 residues long. CDR3 sequence reads: CASSSPYRSSGNTIYF. CDR3 in DNA: TGTGCCAGCAGCTCTCCCTATCGCTCATCTGGAAACACCATATATTTT.

CDR3 in DNA: TGTGCCAGCAGTTACAGGGCGGGTGATGGCTACACCTTC. It specifies CASSYRAGDGYTF. This rearrangement joins TRBV6-5 to TRBJ1-2; no clear D gene. Trimming pared 2 bases from V and 6 bases from J, leaving 10 bases between. The germline V gene has CDR1 MNHEY and CDR2 SVGAGI. The CDR3 contains 13 residues.